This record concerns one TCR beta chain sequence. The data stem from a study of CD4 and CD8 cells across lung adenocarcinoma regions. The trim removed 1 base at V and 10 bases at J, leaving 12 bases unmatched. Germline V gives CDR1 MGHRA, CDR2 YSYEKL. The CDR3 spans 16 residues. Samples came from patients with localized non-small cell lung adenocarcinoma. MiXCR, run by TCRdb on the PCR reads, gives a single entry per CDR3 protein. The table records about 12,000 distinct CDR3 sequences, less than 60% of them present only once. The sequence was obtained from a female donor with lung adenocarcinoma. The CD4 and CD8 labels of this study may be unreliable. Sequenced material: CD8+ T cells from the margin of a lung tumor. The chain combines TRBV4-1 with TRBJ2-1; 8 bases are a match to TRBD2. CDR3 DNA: TGCGCCAGCAGCCAAGGGGGGACTAGGGGATACTACGAGCAGTTCTTC. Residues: CASSQGGTRGYYEQFF.